Below, 9 T cell receptor beta chains from the same sample are listed, as sequenced in a study of CD8+ T cells in alopecia areata. After isolation, RNA underwent reverse transcription to generate cDNA as the sequencing template. Generated by immunoSEQ multiplex PCR, the TCRdb table keeps only in-frame clones and is missing some. The sample carries approximately 180,000 clones, roughly 60% recorded once. The sequencing here drew on CD4+ T cells sorted from blood, taken at week 0. These receptors were taken from a human donor with alopecia areata.

The chain uses TRBV30 and TRBJ1-4; weak D call: TRBD1 (6 bases). Germline-derived CDR1 and CDR2 are GTSNPN and SVGIG (reference sequence). The V end was cut by 3 bases, the J end by 0 bases, with 14 bases between. The CDR3 has 16 amino acids. CDR3 in amino acids: CAWRHRDITTNEKLFF. Here the CDR3 DNA reads TGTGCCTGGAGGCACAGGGACATTACAACTAATGAAAAACTGTTTTTT.

This clone appeared a few times. The chain couples TRBV29-1 to TRBJ1-6; 7 nucleotides agree with TRBD1. V lost 4 bases, J lost 7 bases, and 4 bases stayed unmatched. The CDR3 has 13 residues. The germline gives CDR1 SQVTM, CDR2 ANQGSEA. This CDR3 reads CSVGDRANSPLHF. The CDR3 DNA reads as TGCAGCGTTGGAGACAGGGCAAATTCACCCCTCCACTTT.

The V call is TRBV6-5, the J call TRBJ1-2, with D perhaps TRBD1 (6 bases). V lost 6 bases to trimming and J lost 0 bases, with 14 bases between them. Germline lookup yields CDR1 MNHEY and CDR2 SVGAGI. The CDR3 contains 15 residues. CDR3 amino acids: CASRKTGLANYGYTF. The CDR3 nucleotides read TGTGCCAGCAGGAAGACAGGTCTAGCTAACTATGGCTACACCTTC.

A few counts support this clone. J is TRBJ2-1 and V is TRBV5-1; the D gene could be TRBD1 or TRBD2 (5 bases each). This CDR3 spans 14 amino acids. Germline CDR1 is SGHRS and CDR2 is YFSETQ. Trimming shortened V by 5 bases and J by 8 bases, and 17 bases separated the two germline ends. CDR3 residues: CASRWGGSFDEQFF. In nucleotides, the CDR3 is TGCGCCAGCAGGTGGGGCGGGTCTTTTGATGAGCAGTTCTTC.

CDR3 residues: CAWSVRAGFVLNGYTF. The CDR3 bases are TGTGCCTGGAGTGTTAGGGCAGGGTTTGTCCTAAATGGCTACACCTTC. V gene TRBV30 combines with J gene TRBJ1-2; TRBD1 is a possible D gene (5 bases). The germline CDR1 and CDR2 sequences are GTSNPN and SVGIG (reference sequence). V lost 0 bases, J lost 6 bases, and 20 bases lay in between. This CDR3 has 16 residues.

The chain joins TRBV29-1 to TRBJ2-6, with D perhaps matching TRBD1 (5 bases). Germline assignment: CDR1 SQVTM and CDR2 ANQGSEA. V shed 4 bases and J shed 2 bases, with 6 bases lying between them. This CDR3 has 13 residues. The CDR3 coding sequence is TGCAGCGTTGCCAGGGCTGGGGCCAACGTCCTGACTTTC. Residues: CSVARAGANVLTF.

This rearrangement joins TRBV18 to TRBJ2-1; possibly TRBD1 for D (5 bases). CDR1 KGHSH and CDR2 LQKENI come from the germline V gene. Between the trimmed V and J ends, which lost 7 bases and 1 base, there was a span of 14 bases. The CDR3 covers 15 residues. CDR3 region: CASCSRAWSYNEQFF. CDR3 bases: TGTGCCAGCTGCAGCAGGGCCTGGTCCTACAATGAGCAGTTCTTC.

J is TRBJ2-3 and V is TRBV4-3, with a possible D match to TRBD2 (6 bases). The CDR3 contains 16 residues. Per germline, CDR1 LGHNA and CDR2 YSLEER. Deletions cut 3 bases from V and 3 bases from J, with 16 bases between. The CDR3 DNA is TGCGCCAGCAGCCAGGGCATGATGGGAGGAACAGATACGCAGTATTTT. This gives the protein CASSQGMMGGTDTQYF.

This clone was counted only a few times. This chain links TRBV27 with TRBJ2-7; possibly TRBD1 for D (5 bases). Germline CDR1 MNHEY, CDR2 SMNVEV (reference sequence). V lost 3 bases to trimming and J lost 1 base, with 13 bases between them. The length of the CDR3 is 15 residues. CDR3 protein: CASSLGGRASYEQYF. For the CDR3, the DNA is TGTGCCAGCAGTTTGGGTGGCAGGGCATCCTACGAGCAGTACTTC.